One and the same sample provided the 32 T cell receptor beta chains below, sequenced in a study of beta chain features in type 1 diabetes. The authors reverse transcribed all of the isolated RNA, so sequencing captured expressed TCRB transcripts. Measured with immunoSEQ multiplex PCR; TCRdb has only the in-frame clones, and not every one. Counted here are 850,000 to 900,000 clones, about 17% occurring once; the ten biggest clones make up around 0.02%. The sequencing sample was made of naive CD4+ T cells from blood. All receptors come from a woman younger than 35 in good health.

A word on this clone: One end of the junction does not line up with germline, which may come from a read error. The CDR3 sequence is CASSYPPERDQDF. As DNA, the CDR3 is TGTGCCAGCAGCTACCCCCCGGAGCGGGACCAAGACTTC. The rearrangement links TRBV7-2 to TRBJ2-5; TRBD2 agrees at 7 bases. The CDR3 has 13 amino acids. Germline V CDR1 and CDR2: SGHTA, FQGNSA.

This clone was recorded only once. V is TRBV5-4 and J is TRBJ2-1, with no clear D. The CDR3 loop spans 17 amino acids. Germline CDR1 SGHNT, CDR2 YYREEE (reference sequence). Trimming left V 0 bases short and J 5 bases short, with 18 bases between. In DNA form, the CDR3 reads TGTGCCAGCAGCTTGGGCTCTCCGCGGACCCCCAACAATGAGCAGTTCTTC. Its protein is CASSLGSPRTPNNEQFF.

V gene TRBV19 combines with J gene TRBJ2-6, with D possibly TRBD2 on 6 matching bases. V lost 7 bases and J 0 bases, leaving 7 bases between the germline ends. This CDR3 region has 14 residues. The V gene's germline CDR1 is LNHDA and CDR2 SQIVND (reference sequence). CDR3 DNA sequence: TGTGCCAGTAACGGGGGCTCTGGGGCCAACGTCCTGACTTTC. Translating it yields CASNGGSGANVLTF.

The CDR3 DNA reads as TGTGCCAGCAGCCAACGACAGGGGATTAGAGAGACCCAGTACTTC. It is translated as CASSQRQGIRETQYF. The chain recombines TRBV4-2 with TRBJ2-5; 8 bases are shared with TRBD1. After removal of 2 bases from V and 4 bases from J, the junction contained 6 bases not matched to a gene. The CDR3 spans 15 residues. Germline-derived CDR1 and CDR2 are LGHNA and YNFKEQ.

The chain employs TRBV18 and TRBJ2-3, with a weak D call TRBD2 (6 bases). Germline values: CDR1 KGHSH, CDR2 LQKENI. The length of the CDR3 is 18 residues. V was shortened by 3 bases and J by 0 bases, with 19 bases between the two germline ends. The CDR3 DNA follows: TGTGCCAGCTCACCTCTCCCCCTTTCGGAGGGGAGCACAGATACGCAGTATTTT. This codes for CASSPLPLSEGSTDTQYF.

This clone has only a few counts. The J gene is TRBJ1-1, the V gene TRBV6-5; D remains ambiguous. CDR1 and CDR2 from the germline V gene are MNHEY and SVGAGI. Trimming took off 2 bases at V and 1 base at J, with 14 bases between the two ends. CDR3 length: 16 residues. CDR3 residues: CASSYKPVTANTEAFF. CDR3 bases: TGTGCCAGCAGTTACAAGCCAGTCACTGCGAACACTGAAGCTTTCTTT.

The CDR3 here is CASSSNPYEQYF. CDR3 nucleotide sequence: TGTGCCAGCAGCTCTAATCCCTACGAGCAGTACTTC. The chain uses TRBV11-2 and TRBJ2-7, with unresolved D. The CDR3 consists of 12 residues. CDR1 is SGHAT, CDR2 FQNNGV, per germline. Trimming removed 4 bases from V and 2 bases from J, with 6 bases in between. The variable domain in full, completed from reference TRBV11-2 and TRBJ2-7, reads EAGVAQSPRYKIIEKRQSVAFWCNPISGHATLYWYQQILGQGPKLLIQFQNNGVVDDSQLPKDRFSAERLKGVDSTLKIQPAKLEDSAVYLCASSSNPYEQYFGPGTRLTVT.

A few counts support this clone. The rearrangement links TRBV13 to TRBJ1-2, with TRBD1 identical over 7 bases. In germline, CDR1 is PRHDT, CDR2 FYEKMQ (reference sequence). The CDR3 runs 13 residues. Unmatched junction bases numbered 3, after V lost 3 bases and J lost 5 bases. Here the CDR3 DNA reads TGTGCCAGCAGCTTGGACAGGCTGTATGGCTACACCTTC. This translates into CASSLDRLYGYTF.

The rearrangement links TRBV28 to TRBJ1-1; D unresolved. Germline CDR1 and CDR2: MDHEN and SYDVKM. CDR3 length: 11 residues. Between the trimmed V and J ends, which lost 6 bases and 5 bases, there was a span of 7 bases. The CDR3 coding sequence is TGTGCCAGCAGGGGTGAGACTGAAGCTTTCTTT. Translated, it gives CASRGETEAFF.

This clone was recorded a few times. The chain recombines TRBV5-6 with TRBJ2-5, with D perhaps matching TRBD1 (6 bases). The CDR3 contains 14 residues. Germline assignment: CDR1 SGHDT and CDR2 YYEEEE. V was shortened by 0 bases and J by 4 bases, with 10 bases between the two germline ends. The CDR3 is CASSLEWGRETQYF. The CDR3 DNA reads TGTGCCAGCAGCTTGGAATGGGGGCGAGAGACCCAGTACTTC. Filled out from reference TRBV5-6 and TRBJ2-5, the complete variable domain reads DAGVTQSPTHLIKTRGQQVTLRCSPKSGHDTVSWYQQALGQGPQFIFQYYEEEERQRGNFPDRFSGHQFPNYSSELNVNALLLGDSALYLCASSLEWGRETQYFGPGTRLLVL.

The chain combines TRBV7-2 with TRBJ2-3; D is possibly TRBD2 (6 bases). The V gene lost 2 bases and the J gene lost 6 bases, with 15 bases spanning the gap. Germline CDR1 and CDR2: SGHTA and FQGNSA. The CDR3 runs to 15 residues. The CDR3 sequence is CASSLLAQSADTQYF. As DNA, the CDR3 is TGTGCCAGCAGCTTACTAGCGCAGAGCGCCGATACGCAGTATTTT.

The V gene is TRBV19, the J gene TRBJ2-3; 12 bases match TRBD1. The CDR3 spans 17 residues. V was clipped by 5 bases and J by 7 bases; unmatched bases: 13. Germline CDR1 is LNHDA and CDR2 is SQIVND (reference sequence). CDR3 loop: CASSVAIPGQGAYTQYF. Here the CDR3 DNA reads TGTGCCAGTAGTGTGGCTATTCCGGGACAGGGGGCATATACGCAGTATTTT. The full variable domain, with the rest looked up from reference TRBV19 and TRBJ2-3, is DGGITQSPKYLFRKEGQNVTLSCEQNLNHDAMYWYRQDPGQGLRLIYYSQIVNDFQKGDIAEGYSVSREKKESFPLTVTSAQKNPTAFYLCASSVAIPGQGAYTQYFGPGTRLTVL.

The chain couples TRBV4-2 to TRBJ2-3, with a tentative D call TRBD1 (5 bases). Trimming removed 5 bases from V and 4 bases from J, with 16 bases in between. Germline-derived CDR1 and CDR2 are LGHNA and YNFKEQ. CDR3 length equals 15 residues. This CDR3 is CASSSRAPSADTQYF. CDR3 nucleotides: TGTGCCAGCAGCTCCAGGGCGCCGAGCGCAGATACGCAGTATTTT.

CDR3 region: CASSTDTQEYF. The CDR3 DNA reads TGCGCCAGCAGCACGGACACCCAGGAGTACTTC. This chain uses TRBV5-1 with TRBJ2-7; tentatively, D is TRBD1 (5 bases). This CDR3 spans 11 amino acids. Germline CDR1 reads SGHRS; CDR2 reads YFSETQ. The V and J ends lost 4 bases and 11 bases respectively, with 13 bases between them. The whole variable domain, filled in from reference TRBV5-1 and TRBJ2-7, reads KAGVTQTPRYLIKTRGQQVTLSCSPISGHRSVSWYQQTPGQGLQFLFEYFSETQRNKGNFPGRFSGRQFSNSRSEMNVSTLELGDSALYLCASSTDTQEYFGPGTRLTVT.

Only a few counts were recorded for this clone. This chain uses TRBV15 with TRBJ1-2, with D possibly being TRBD1 (5 bases). This CDR3 comprises 18 residues. V gave up 1 base and J gave up 2 bases, with 20 bases separating them. The germline CDR1 and CDR2 sequences are LNHNV and YYDKDF (reference sequence). The CDR3 DNA follows: TGTGCCACCAGCAGAGGGACCCAACGTGGACACCTGAACTATGGCTACACCTTC. This sequence encodes CATSRGTQRGHLNYGYTF. Based on the CDR3 plus reference TRBV15 and TRBJ1-2, the full variable domain is DAMVIQNPRYQVTQFGKPVTLSCSQTLNHNVMYWYQQKSSQAPKLLFHYYDKDFNNEADTPDNFQSRRPNTSFCFLDIRSPGLGDTAMYLCATSRGTQRGHLNYGYTFGSGTRLTVV.

This clone showed up just a few times. The gene calls are TRBV7-9 and TRBJ2-7; 11 bases agree with TRBD2. In germline, CDR1 is SEHNR, CDR2 FQNEAQ (reference sequence). V was pared by 5 bases and J by 0 bases, with 6 bases of the junction left unmatched. The CDR3 loop spans 16 amino acids. This chain's CDR3 is CASSQQLAGGSYEQYF. As DNA, the CDR3 is TGTGCCAGCAGCCAACAGCTAGCGGGAGGCTCCTACGAGCAGTACTTC.

A few counts support this clone. The V and J genes are TRBV28 and TRBJ2-2, with 10 bases fitting TRBD1. The trim removed 2 bases at V and 3 bases at J, leaving 3 bases unmatched. CDR3 length: 16 residues. Per germline, CDR1 MDHEN and CDR2 SYDVKM. CDR3 in DNA: TGTGCCAGCAGTTTACCGACAGGGGGCCACACCGGGGAGCTGTTTTTT. This translates into CASSLPTGGHTGELFF.

This chain links TRBV7-2 with TRBJ2-5; no clear D gene. With 5 bases removed from V and 7 bases from J, the gap between germline ends came to 11 bases. The CDR3 runs 12 residues. CDR1 is SGHTA, CDR2 FQGNSA, per germline. Here the CDR3 reads CASSGMSGTQYF. As DNA, the CDR3 is TGTGCCAGCAGCGGTATGTCAGGGACCCAGTACTTC.

The table lists this clone with a few counts. The rearrangement links TRBV7-2 to TRBJ1-1, with D maybe TRBD1 (6 bases). CDR3 size: 13 residues. Between the trimmed V and J ends, which lost 3 bases and 11 bases, there was a span of 16 bases. The V gene's germline CDR1 is SGHTA and CDR2 FQGNSA. The CDR3 region has the DNA TGTGCCAGCAGCTTGGCCGGTACAGGGATCGCTTTCTTT. This encodes CASSLAGTGIAFF.

In this sample, this clone turned up a few times. The chain joins TRBV29-1 to TRBJ2-1; D uncertain. Trimming pared 4 bases from V and 9 bases from J, leaving 10 bases between. Germline V gene sequence: CDR1 SQVTM, CDR2 ANQGSEA. The CDR3 consists of 11 residues. The CDR3 DNA follows: TGCAGCGTTGGTCAGACGAGTGAGCAGTTCTTC. The encoded protein is CSVGQTSEQFF.

This clone came up a few times. V usage is TRBV7-2 and J usage is TRBJ2-1, with D maybe TRBD2 (5 bases). The CDR3 is 14 amino acids. Between the trimmed V and J ends, which lost 5 bases and 1 base, there was a span of 9 bases. Looked up from germline, CDR1 is SGHTA and CDR2 is FQGNSA. The DNA of the CDR3 is TGTGCCAGCAGCCGGGATCCTTCCTACAATGAGCAGTTCTTC. It is translated as CASSRDPSYNEQFF.

This chain connects TRBV18 to TRBJ2-7; TRBD1 matches at 8 bases. In germline, CDR1 is KGHSH, CDR2 LQKENI. With V trimmed by 1 base and J by 2 bases, 4 bases remained unmatched. The length of the CDR3 is 15 residues. This CDR3 reads CASSPRDRSTYEQYF. Written as DNA, the CDR3 is TGTGCCAGCTCACCACGGGACAGGTCCACCTACGAGCAGTACTTC.

The rearrangement joins TRBV27 to TRBJ2-7, with D unclear. The CDR3 spans 14 residues. In germline, CDR1 is MNHEY, CDR2 SMNVEV (reference sequence). Between the trimmed V and J ends, which lost 5 bases and 2 bases, there was a span of 13 bases. CDR3 sequence reads: CASSPPGQTYEQYF. CDR3 DNA: TGTGCCAGCAGTCCCCCCGGGCAAACCTACGAGCAGTACTTC.

This clone was detected a few times. The genes are TRBV5-1 and TRBJ2-1; TRBD1 agrees at 12 bases. V lost 7 bases and J lost 9; bases outside the gene matches: 5. Germline loops: CDR1 SGHRS, CDR2 YFSETQ. This CDR3 comprises 13 residues. CDR3: CASGGQGAGEQFF. The CDR3 nucleotides are TGCGCCAGCGGGGGACAGGGGGCAGGTGAGCAGTTCTTC.

The chain employs TRBV30 and TRBJ2-1; D may be TRBD1 (6 bases). This CDR3 is built from 13 residues. Germline V gene sequence: CDR1 GTSNPN, CDR2 SVGIG (reference sequence). V was pared by 2 bases and J by 7 bases, with 12 bases between. The CDR3 sequence: CAWSSRDRNEQFF. Written as DNA, the CDR3 is TGTGCCTGGAGTTCCCGAGACAGGAATGAGCAGTTCTTC.

The table lists this clone with a few counts. The V gene is TRBV5-6, the J gene TRBJ2-6; 8 nucleotides match TRBD1. Germline V gives CDR1 SGHDT, CDR2 YYEEEE. The CDR3 runs 19 residues. V lost 1 base to trimming and J lost 2 bases; unmatched junction nucleotides: 11. In DNA form, the CDR3 reads TGTGCCAGCAGCTTGACCGGACAGGGAGGTTCCGCTGGGGCCAACGTCCTGACTTTC. Encoded protein: CASSLTGQGGSAGANVLTF.

The chain has TRBV28 and TRBJ1-4, with D hard to call. CDR1 MDHEN and CDR2 SYDVKM come from the germline V gene. This CDR3 has 14 amino acids. Trimming took 7 bases from V and 2 from J, leaving 11 bases between them. The DNA of the CDR3 is TGTGCCAGCATTGAGTCTGGGACTAATGAAAAACTGTTTTTT. Translating gives CASIESGTNEKLFF.

This clone was counted only a few times. The chain uses TRBV6-1 and TRBJ1-5; TRBD1 is a possible D gene (6 bases). Trimming left V 5 bases short and J 6 bases short, with 14 bases between. The CDR3 runs to 14 residues. Looked up from germline, CDR1 is MNHNS and CDR2 is SASEGT. The CDR3 protein is CASSPTGSRQPQHF. CDR3 nucleotides: TGTGCCAGCAGTCCGACAGGCTCACGTCAGCCCCAGCATTTT.

This clone was observed a few times. This chain links TRBV7-6 with TRBJ2-1; 8 nucleotides agree with TRBD2. The CDR3 spans 16 residues. The germline CDR1 and CDR2 sequences are SGHVS and FNYEAQ. With V trimmed by 1 base and J by 6 bases, 8 bases remained unmatched. In nucleotides, the CDR3 is TGTGCCAGCAGCTTAGAAGGGACTAGGGTCCCCAATGAGCAGTTCTTC. Amino acids: CASSLEGTRVPNEQFF. Variable domain in full (rest from reference TRBV7-6 and TRBJ2-1): GAGVSQSPRYKVTKRGQDVALRCDPISGHVSLYWYRQALGQGPEFLTYFNYEAQQDKSGLPNDRFSAERPEGSISTLTIQRTEQRDSAMYRCASSLEGTRVPNEQFFGPGTRLTVL.

This chain links TRBV6-1 with TRBJ1-5; D remains ambiguous. Between the trimmed V and J ends, which lost 6 bases and 0 bases, there was a span of 3 bases. The CDR3 sequence is 12 residues long. CDR1 and CDR2 from the germline V gene are MNHNS and SASEGT. CDR3 region: CASSNSNQPQHF. For the CDR3, the DNA is TGTGCCAGCAGCAATAGCAATCAGCCCCAGCATTTT.

In this sample, this clone turned up a few times. This rearrangement joins TRBV10-3 to TRBJ1-6, with D uncertain. V was pared by 2 bases and J by 0 bases, with 2 bases between. The germline V gene encodes CDR1 ENHRY and CDR2 SYGVKD. This CDR3 comprises 14 residues. The CDR3 here is CAISEGSYNSPLHF. CDR3 DNA sequence: TGTGCCATCAGTGAGGGCTCCTATAATTCACCCCTCCACTTT.

This clone came up a few times. The J gene is TRBJ1-2, the V gene TRBV2; TRBD1 might be the D (6 bases). Trimming removed 6 bases at V and 5 bases at J, with 13 bases between. The CDR3 covers 13 residues. Germline CDR1 SNHLY, CDR2 FYNNEI. Here the CDR3 DNA reads TGTGCCAGCAGACAGGGAATGGATTATGGCTACACCTTC. It translates to CASRQGMDYGYTF. Looking up the rest from reference TRBV2 and TRBJ1-2 gives the full variable domain: EPEVTQTPSHQVTQMGQEVILRCVPISNHLYFYWYRQILGQKVEFLVSFYNNEISEKSEIFDDQFSVERPDGSNFTLKIRSTKLEDSAMYFCASRQGMDYGYTFGSGTRLTVV.